These T cell receptor beta chains were read from a single sample in a study of shared clonotypes between healthy human individuals. Method: immunoSEQ multiplex PCR; TCRdb's copy keeps in-frame clones and lacks some. The sample lists about 2 million clones; about 95% were seen once. The material sequenced was naive CD4+ T cells sorted from blood. The receptors were sampled from a man younger than 35 in good health. Each CDR3 is given with its conserved first and last residue. A D gene is named only where the DNA matches it firmly. Size values are once, few and many counts, or a class for expanded clones, and some rows have none.

TRBV27	.	.	15	TRBJ2-1	TGTGCCAGCAGTTTACTCGGGTACCCCTACAATGAGCAGTTCTTC	CASSLLGYPYNEQFF
TRBV7-3	.	.	14	TRBJ2-7	TGTGCCAGCAGCTTAACAGGAAGCTCCTACGAGCAGTACTTC	CASSLTGSSYEQYF
TRBV2	.	.	13	TRBJ1-5	TGTGCCAGCACGTCGGGCCTCAATCAGCCCCAGCATTTT	CASTSGLNQPQHF
TRBV7-2	.	.	17	TRBJ2-7	TGTGCCAGCAGCTTAGTTATGCAGGGGACGAGCTCCTACGAGCAGTACTTC	CASSLVMQGTSSYEQYF
TRBV5-1	TRBD1	once	15	TRBJ2-5	TGCGCCAGCAGCTTGGAACAGGGGAGCCAAGAGACCCAGTACTTC	CASSLEQGSQETQYF
TRBV25-1	.	.	15	TRBJ2-1	TGTGCCAGCAGTGAATCATATAGCGGAGCCAATGAGCAGTTCTTC	CASSESYSGANEQFF
TRBV14	TRBD2	.	13	TRBJ2-7	TGTGCCAGCAGCTCGAGCGGGGGTAACGAGCAGTACTTC	CASSSSGGNEQYF
TRBV5-1	TRBD1	.	13	TRBJ2-1	TGCGCCAGCAGCCTAGGGACAGTTTCTGAGCAGTTCTTC	CASSLGTVSEQFF
TRBV10-3	TRBD1	once	15	TRBJ1-4	TGTGCCATCAGTGAGTCGACAGGGTCTCATGAAAAACTGTTTTTT	CAISESTGSHEKLFF
TRBV6-5	.	.	14	TRBJ1-1	TGTGCCAGCAGTTACGGGGTTCCGGGCACTGAAGCTTTCTTT	CASSYGVPGTEAFF
TRBV6-5	.	.	11	TRBJ2-7	TGTGCCAGCGGTAGGGGGGGCGAGCAGTACTTC	CASGRGGEQYF
TRBV19	.	many	12	TRBJ1-1	TGTGCCAGTAGGACACAGAACACTGAAGCTTTCTTT	CASRTQNTEAFF
TRBV10-3	TRBD2	.	14	TRBJ2-3	TGTGCCATCAGTGAGTCGGGAGGGGCCGATACGCAGTATTTT	CAISESGGADTQYF
TRBV27	TRBD1	.	15	TRBJ2-2	TGTGCCAGCAGTTTATCGCGACAGGGGGGCGGGGAGCTGTTTTTT	CASSLSRQGGGELFF
TRBV6-5	.	.	14	TRBJ2-1	TGTGCCAGCAGTTACCCCGGGGGCCGGCCCGAGCAGTTCTTC	CASSYPGGRPEQFF
TRBV9	.	.	16	TRBJ2-1	TGTGCCAGCAGCGCAACCGGGACAATTATCGCCAATGAGCAGTTCTTC	CASSATGTIIANEQFF
TRBV2	.	.	13	TRBJ1-5	TGTGCCAGCAGTGGGAGAGGCAATCAGCCCCAGCATTTT	CASSGRGNQPQHF
TRBV30	TRBD1	.	14	TRBJ1-1	TGTGCCTGGAGCGGGGACAGGGGGTATAATGAAGCTTTCTTT	CAWSGDRGYNEAFF
TRBV5-1	TRBD1	.	15	TRBJ1-3	TGCGCCAGCAGCTCGCGCGACAGGGCGGCAAACACCATATATTTT	CASSSRDRAANTIYF
TRBV29-1	.	.	13	TRBJ2-5	TGCAGCGTTGAAGGACAGGCCCAAGAGACCCAGTACTTC	CSVEGQAQETQYF
TRBV20-1	.	.	10	TRBJ2-1	TGCAGTGCCATTGGAAATGAGCAGTTCTTC	CSAIGNEQFF
TRBV4-1	.	.	15	TRBJ1-4	TGCGCCAGCAGCCAAGGGAAAGCAACTAATGAAAAACTGTTTTTT	CASSQGKATNEKLFF
TRBV6-5	TRBD2	.	15	TRBJ2-1	TGTGCCAGCAGTCGCGGGACTAGCGGGAGTAATGAGCAGTTCTTC	CASSRGTSGSNEQFF
TRBV7-9	.	.	14	TRBJ1-6	TGTGCCAGCAGTCCCGCGGCGGATAATTCACCCCTCCACTTT	CASSPAADNSPLHF
TRBV18	.	.	13	TRBJ1-2	TGTGCCAGCTCAACTCAGGGGAACTATGGCTACACCTTC	CASSTQGNYGYTF
TRBV30	.	.	14	TRBJ1-1	TGTGCCTGGAGTGTCGGGGGGGTAGTCACTGAAGCTTTCTTT	CAWSVGGVVTEAFF
TRBV18	TRBD1	.	15	TRBJ2-1	TGTGCCAGCTCCTCCGGGCAGGGGGCCTACAATGAGCAGTTCTTC	CASSSGQGAYNEQFF
TRBV5-1	TRBD1	.	15	TRBJ2-3	TGCGCCAGCAGCTTGGGGACAGGTAACACAGATACGCAGTATTTT	CASSLGTGNTDTQYF
TRBV6-4	.	.	17	TRBJ2-7	TGTGCCAGCAGTGACGTATGCACCCAGAGCAGCGTCTACGAGCAGTACTTC	CASSDVCTQSSVYEQYF
TRBV30	TRBD2	.	12	TRBJ2-7	TGTGCCTGGAGTAAACTAGCGGGGGAGCAGTACTTC	CAWSKLAGEQYF
TRBV4-1	TRBD2	.	17	TRBJ2-7	TGCGCCAGCAGCCAAGGGCGACTAAGCGGGGCCTCCTACGAGCAGTACTTC	CASSQGRLSGASYEQYF
TRBV7-8	.	.	14	TRBJ2-2	TGTGCCAGCAGCTTGCGACAGGATCCCGGGGAGCTGTTTTTT	CASSLRQDPGELFF
TRBV7-9	TRBD2	.	15	TRBJ2-7	TGTGCCAGCAGTCGGGACGGGACTAGCGGAGACGAGCAGTACTTC	CASSRDGTSGDEQYF
TRBV28	TRBD1	.	15	TRBJ1-2	TGTGCCAGCAGTCCCCGGGACAGGGTGACTCATGGCTACACCTTC	CASSPRDRVTHGYTF
TRBV2	.	.	14	TRBJ2-7	TGTGCCAGCATCCTCAGGACCAGCTCCTACGAGCAGTACTTC	CASILRTSSYEQYF
TRBV12-5	TRBD1	.	16	TRBJ1-1	TGTGCTAGTGGTCCCGGGACAGCCTACTTGAACACTGAAGCTTTCTTT	CASGPGTAYLNTEAFF
TRBV5-6	.	.	15	TRBJ1-2	TGTGCCAGCAGCTTGGTTTCGCGGGACCTCTATGGCTACACCTTC	CASSLVSRDLYGYTF
TRBV14	.	.	13	TRBJ2-7	TGTGCCAGCAGCCAAGTTGGCTGGGGCGAGCAGTACTTC	CASSQVGWGEQYF
TRBV11-2	TRBD1	.	16	TRBJ2-7	TGTGCCAGCACCTCTTCCGGGGGACAGGCCTCCTACGAGCAGTACTTC	CASTSSGGQASYEQYF
TRBV7-2	TRBD2	.	16	TRBJ2-2	TGTGCCAGCAGACGTGGACTAGCGGGAGACACCGGGGAGCTGTTTTTT	CASRRGLAGDTGELFF
TRBV6-5	.	.	13	TRBJ1-2	TGTGCCAGCAGCAGGGGCTTGGGGTATGGCTACACCTTC	CASSRGLGYGYTF
TRBV28	.	many	11	TRBJ2-7	TGTGCCAGCAGTTCGATGGGCGAGCAGTACTTC	CASSSMGEQYF
TRBV29-1	TRBD2	.	15	TRBJ2-4	TGCAGCGTCGGACCTAGACTAGCGGACAAAAACATTCAGTACTTC	CSVGPRLADKNIQYF
TRBV7-9	.	.	13	TRBJ2-7	TGTGCCAGCAGCTCGGACAAATTCTACGAGCAGTACTTC	CASSSDKFYEQYF
TRBV19	TRBD1	.	16	TRBJ2-7	TGTGCCAGTAGTATCCGTCCGGGACAGGGTGCCAACGAGCAGTACTTC	CASSIRPGQGANEQYF
TRBV20-1	.	.	11	TRBJ2-5	TGCAGTGCTAGGGCCATCTCCCTCCAGTACTTC	CSARAISLQYF
TRBV2	.	.	13	TRBJ1-1	TGTGCCAGCAGGACAGACCTGAACACTGAAGCTTTCTTT	CASRTDLNTEAFF
TRBV11-3	.	.	16	TRBJ2-2	TGTGCCAGCAGCTTATCACACGGGGCGCGAACCGGGGAGCTGTTTTTT	CASSLSHGARTGELFF
TRBV10-3	TRBD2	.	15	TRBJ2-7	TGTGCCATCAGGGGTACTAGCGGGAGGGCTTACGAGCAGTACTTC	CAIRGTSGRAYEQYF